One and the same sample provided the 15 T cell receptor beta chains below, sequenced in a study of cytomegalovirus exposure and HLA in healthy donors. The primer mix had 60 Vbeta and 13 Jbeta primers. Produced via immunoSEQ multiplex PCR; TCRdb's table is partial and in-frame only. The sample holds some 140,000 clones; around 79% are singletons and the top ten take roughly 7.7%. The sequenced sample consisted of PBMCs. These receptor sequences come from a man aged 25 to 40 in good health and CMV-seropositive.

As DNA, the CDR3 is TGTGCCAGTAGTATGGGGGGGCCGGGCACCGGGGAGCTGTTTTTT. Protein sequence: CASSMGGPGTGELFF. The chain carries TRBV19 and TRBJ2-2, with D tentatively TRBD2 (7 bases). Germline CDR1 and CDR2: LNHDA and SQIVND (reference sequence). CDR3 length: 15 amino acids. V lost 3 bases, J lost 4 bases, and 12 bases lay in between.

This chain uses TRBV28 with TRBJ2-7; 7 positions match TRBD1. This CDR3 contains 14 residues. Germline V gene sequence: CDR1 MDHEN, CDR2 SYDVKM. Trimming took 8 bases from V and 2 from J; bases not matched to a gene: 9. The CDR3 sequence: CASGSTGQAYEQYF. The CDR3 DNA reads as TGTGCCAGCGGATCGACTGGACAGGCCTACGAGCAGTACTTC.

The chain joins TRBV7-3 to TRBJ1-2, with D tentatively TRBD1 (5 bases). The CDR3 is made up of 14 amino acids. V was clipped by 5 bases and J by 6 bases, with 16 bases between them. Germline CDR1 SGHTA, CDR2 FQGTGA. The DNA for the CDR3 is TGTGCCAGCAGCCCCGTCCGGGCGGGGCATGGCTACACCTTC. Translated: CASSPVRAGHGYTF.

The chain has TRBV9 and TRBJ2-5, with TRBD2 as a possible D gene (6 bases). The ends were cut back, 4 bases at V and 4 bases at J, with 20 bases in the middle. CDR1 is SGDLS and CDR2 is YYNGEE in the germline V gene. The CDR3 is made up of 16 amino acids. The CDR3 protein is CASSPRGAGSLETQYF. As DNA, the CDR3 is TGTGCCAGCAGCCCAAGAGGGGCGGGGAGCCTAGAGACCCAGTACTTC. Based on the CDR3 plus reference TRBV9 and TRBJ2-5, the full variable domain is DSGVTQTPKHLITATGQRVTLRCSPRSGDLSVYWYQQSLDQGLQFLIQYYNGEERAKGNILERFSAQQFPDLHSELNLSSLELGDSALYFCASSPRGAGSLETQYFGPGTRLLVL.

This chain uses TRBV28 with TRBJ1-2, with unresolved D. Germline V gene data show CDR1 as MDHEN and CDR2 as SYDVKM. The CDR3 loop spans 14 amino acids. The ends were cut back, 4 bases at V and 11 bases at J, with 20 bases in the middle. CDR3 sequence: CASSSSGARPRYTF. CDR3 bases: TGTGCCAGCAGTTCGTCCGGAGCCCGGCCCCGGTACACCTTC.

This clone was counted once. V and J are TRBV27 and TRBJ2-3, with 14 nucleotides matching TRBD2. The germline V gene has CDR1 MNHEY and CDR2 SMNVEV (reference sequence). Trimming at V came to 5 bases and at J to 4 bases, leaving 5 bases not matched to a gene. The CDR3 spans 16 residues. CDR3 sequence (DNA): TGTGCCAGCAGTACCGGGACTAGCGGGAGAGCAGATACGCAGTATTTT. Translating gives CASSTGTSGRADTQYF.

The J gene is TRBJ1-2, the V gene TRBV10-3; the match to TRBD1 covers 9 bases. V shed 0 bases, J shed 1 base, and the junction held 12 bases outside the gene matches. From germline, CDR1 is ENHRY and CDR2 SYGVKD. The CDR3 is made up of 19 amino acids. CDR3 DNA: TGTGCCATCAGTGAGTCGACAGGGGGACGCCTCTTTATTAACTATGGCTACACCTTC. Translation gives CAISESTGGRLFINYGYTF.

In this sample, this clone turned up once. The same CDR3 also results from other DNA sequences found in this sample. This chain joins TRBV27 and TRBJ2-2; D unclear. Germline lookup yields CDR1 MNHEY and CDR2 SMNVEV (reference sequence). The CDR3 has 16 residues. V lost 2 bases and J lost 5, with 15 bases in between. In DNA, the CDR3 is TGTGCCAGCAGTTTAAGTGGGCCCGGTTGGACCGGGGAGCTGTTTTTT. Translated: CASSLSGPGWTGELFF.

The chain couples TRBV28 to TRBJ1-1; perhaps TRBD1 as D (5 bases). Trimming took off 6 bases at V and 4 bases at J, with 12 bases between the two ends. This CDR3 is built from 13 residues. CDR1 and CDR2 (germline): MDHEN, SYDVKM. The CDR3 DNA sequence: TGTGCCAGCAGGGGGTGGGGGGTCACTGAAGCTTTCTTT. Its translation is CASRGWGVTEAFF.

This chain links TRBV28 with TRBJ2-2, with TRBD2 identical over 7 bases. Germline V gene sequence: CDR1 MDHEN, CDR2 SYDVKM. Trimming at V came to 7 bases and at J to 2 bases, leaving 7 bases not matched to a gene. This CDR3 contains 15 residues. CDR3 in DNA: TGTGCCAGCACCCTTGGGACTACCAACACCGGGGAGCTGTTTTTT. It encodes CASTLGTTNTGELFF.

The chain combines TRBV7-2 with TRBJ1-2, with D perhaps TRBD1 (5 bases). Looked up from germline, CDR1 is SGHTA and CDR2 is FQGNSA. The CDR3 consists of 15 residues. V was clipped by 5 bases and J by 8 bases, with 21 bases between them. In DNA, the CDR3 is TGTGCCAGCAGCCCGCGGGGGACGGACGTCTGGGGCTACACCTTC. This codes for CASSPRGTDVWGYTF.

V and J are TRBV5-6 and TRBJ1-5; D is perhaps TRBD1 (5 bases). Germline CDR1 and CDR2: SGHDT and YYEEEE. The V end was cut by 0 bases, the J end by 8 bases, with 9 bases between. The CDR3 has 13 residues. In DNA form, the CDR3 reads TGTGCCAGCAGCTTGGCAGGGCTGGAGCCCCAGCATTTT. It specifies CASSLAGLEPQHF.

The genes are TRBV19 and TRBJ2-7, with TRBD2 as a possible D gene (7 bases). V lost 4 bases to trimming and J lost 6 bases, with 13 bases between them. From germline, CDR1 is LNHDA and CDR2 SQIVND (reference sequence). CDR3 length equals 13 residues. The CDR3 DNA sequence: TGTGCCAGTAGTAGCTACAGGGAGGGCGAGCAGTACTTC. Protein sequence: CASSSYREGEQYF.

The chain links TRBV20-1 to TRBJ2-5; 7 bases are a match to TRBD2. V lost 6 bases, J lost 14 bases, and 12 bases stayed unmatched. Germline V gene sequence: CDR1 DFQATT, CDR2 SNEGSKA (reference sequence). CDR3 length: 11 amino acids. This CDR3 reads CSAPGLGRPYF. In nucleotides, the CDR3 is TGCAGTGCCCCCGGACTAGGACGGCCATACTTC.

This clone has a handful of counts. This rearrangement joins TRBV4-2 to TRBJ1-2, with D unclear. Per germline, CDR1 LGHNA and CDR2 YNFKEQ. The ends were cut back, 3 bases at V and 8 bases at J, with 19 bases in the middle. There are 15 residues in the CDR3. CDR3 protein: CASSQTSNTAEGYTF. The CDR3 DNA is TGTGCCAGCAGCCAGACAAGCAACACAGCTGAGGGCTACACCTTC.